The TCR beta chain described here comes from a study of tumor-infiltrating lymphocytes in primary liver carcinoma. For each extraction, RNA and DNA were obtained together from about 19-30 mg of unsorted bulk tissue. From about 490 ng of total RNA, TCR beta-specific cDNA was reverse-transcribed using a constant-region primer. Three nested multiplex PCR rounds of slightly modified ARM-PCR generated TCR beta libraries. TCRdb re-analysed the multiplex PCR reads in MiXCR, keeping a single row per CDR3 protein. Of more than 95,000 distinct CDR3 sequences in the sample, around 64% were seen once. Sequencing was performed on liver tumor tissue from sampling region 3. Subset specified: tumor region T3, left-lateral pole. The sequence was obtained from an older woman with primary liver carcinoma and hepatitis B virus infection.

The CDR3 sequence is CASSFSCVGNEQFF. CDR3 DNA sequence: TGTGCCAGCAGCTTCAGCTGTGTGGGCAATGAGCAGTTCTTC. The J gene is TRBJ2-1, the V gene TRBV11-2, with no clear D. V was trimmed by 3 bases and J by 6 bases, leaving 12 bases between them. The length of the CDR3 is 14 residues. CDR1 is SGHAT, CDR2 FQNNGV, per germline. Complete variable domain (other parts from reference TRBV11-2 and TRBJ2-1): EAGVAQSPRYKIIEKRQSVAFWCNPISGHATLYWYQQILGQGPKLLIQFQNNGVVDDSQLPKDRFSAERLKGVDSTLKIQPAKLEDSAVYLCASSFSCVGNEQFFGPGTRLTVL.